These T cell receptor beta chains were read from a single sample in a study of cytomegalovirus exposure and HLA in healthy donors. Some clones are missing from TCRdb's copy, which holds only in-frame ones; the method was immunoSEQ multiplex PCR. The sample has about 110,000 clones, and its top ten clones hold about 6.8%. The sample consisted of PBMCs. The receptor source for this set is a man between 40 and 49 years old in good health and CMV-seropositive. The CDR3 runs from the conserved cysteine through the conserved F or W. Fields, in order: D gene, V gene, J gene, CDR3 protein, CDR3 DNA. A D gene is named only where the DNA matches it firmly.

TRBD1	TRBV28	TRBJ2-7	CASSSSDRGYYEQYF	TGTGCCAGCAGTTCATCGGACAGGGGATACTACGAGCAGTACTTC
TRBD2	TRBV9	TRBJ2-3	CASSVLLAGGTDTQYF	TGTGCCAGCAGCGTACTACTAGCGGGAGGAACAGATACGCAGTATTTT
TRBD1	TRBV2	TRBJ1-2	CASSPRQGAGDYGYTF	TGTGCCAGCAGTCCTCGACAGGGGGCCGGGGACTATGGCTACACCTTC
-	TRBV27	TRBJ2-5	CASSLFAGEETQYF	TGTGCCAGCAGTTTATTTGCAGGGGAAGAGACCCAGTACTTC
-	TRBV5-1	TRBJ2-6	CASSSPAGTGANVLTF	TGCGCCAGCAGCTCGCCCGCCGGGACTGGGGCCAACGTCCTGACTTTC
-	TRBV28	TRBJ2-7	CASSLLGGVSYEQYF	TGTGCCAGCAGTTTACTGGGGGGAGTAAGCTACGAGCAGTACTTC
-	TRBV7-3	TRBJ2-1	CASSLRVKGNRPESYNEQFF	TGTGCCAGCAGCTTGCGGGTAAAGGGAAATCGACCAGAATCCTACAATGAGCAGTTCTTC
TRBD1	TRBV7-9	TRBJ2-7	CASSPLRDRGHEQYF	TGTGCCAGCAGCCCTCTGCGGGACAGGGGGCACGAGCAGTACTTC
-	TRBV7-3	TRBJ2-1	CASSGPGNNEQFF	TGTGCCAGCAGCGGACCGGGGAACAATGAGCAGTTCTTC
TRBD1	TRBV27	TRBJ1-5	CASSPGTGKLNQPQHF	TGTGCCAGCAGCCCCGGGACAGGGAAATTGAATCAGCCCCAGCATTTT
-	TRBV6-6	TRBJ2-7	CASTGPNYEQYF	TGTGCCAGTACAGGACCCAACTACGAGCAGTACTTC
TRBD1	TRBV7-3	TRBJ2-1	CASSSGTGSGNEQFF	TGTGCCAGCAGCAGCGGGACAGGGAGTGGCAATGAGCAGTTCTTC
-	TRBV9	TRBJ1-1	CASSTGGVEDTEAFF	TGTGCCAGCAGCACCGGGGGAGTTGAGGACACTGAAGCTTTCTTT
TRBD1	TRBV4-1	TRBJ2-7	CASSHEPGQGSYEQYF	TGCGCCAGCAGCCACGAACCGGGACAGGGCTCCTACGAGCAGTACTTC
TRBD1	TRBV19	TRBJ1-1	CASRRDRAGEAFF	TGTGCCAGTAGGCGCGACAGGGCGGGGGAAGCTTTCTTT
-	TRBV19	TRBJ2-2	CASSILVGGELFF	TGTGCCAGTAGTATCCTTGTCGGCGGGGAGCTGTTTTTT
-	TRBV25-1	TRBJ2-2	CASSEVGAQNTGELFF	TGTGCCAGCAGTGAAGTAGGGGCCCAGAACACCGGGGAGCTGTTTTTT
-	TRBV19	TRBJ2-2	CASSKAGLNTGELFF	TGTGCCAGTAGTAAGGCGGGACTGAACACCGGGGAGCTGTTTTTT
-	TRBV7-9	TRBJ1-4	CASTLGGLTNEKLFF	TGTGCCAGCACCCTCGGTGGGCTGACTAATGAAAAACTGTTTTTT
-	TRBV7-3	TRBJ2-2	CASSLNTLVTGELFF	TGTGCCAGCAGCTTAAATACTTTGGTGACCGGGGAGCTGTTTTTT
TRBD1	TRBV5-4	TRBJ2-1	CASTGQVSSYNEQFF	TGTGCCAGCACCGGACAGGTCAGCTCCTACAATGAGCAGTTCTTC
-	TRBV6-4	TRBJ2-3	CASSADSGSADTQYF	TGTGCCAGCAGTGCTGACTCAGGGTCGGCAGATACGCAGTATTTT
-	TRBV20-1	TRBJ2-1	CSASSDREQFF	TGCAGTGCTAGCTCCGATCGGGAGCAGTTCTTC